This T cell receptor (beta chain) is from a study of graft-versus-host responses after intestinal transplantation. The CDR3 is 15 amino acids. CDR1 MGHRA and CDR2 YSYEKL come from the germline V gene. V lost 0 bases, J lost 6 bases, and 14 bases lay in between. The data were produced by immunoSEQ multiplex PCR, yet TCRdb's version contains in-frame clones alone and is incomplete. Of around 54,000 clones detected, about 90% appear once; the ten largest clones hold over 4.5%. The source is a human patient who received an intestinal transplant, so some T cells may come from the graft donor. The material was PBMCs, obtained roughly 660 days after intestinal transplant. This chain links TRBV4-1 with TRBJ1-2; possibly TRBD1 for D (5 bases). As DNA, the CDR3 is TGCGCCAGCAGCCAAGAAGGATTAGGGGAGAATGGCTACACCTTC. It specifies CASSQEGLGENGYTF.